This T cell receptor (beta chain) is drawn from a study of blood T cell repertoires in COVID-19. Across the whole study: Specimens from acute and convalescent COVID-19 originated in the United States, Italy and Spain. Nucleic acid was either cDNA or gDNA, and it came from T cells, B-cell-depleted T cells, or PBMCs.

Study processing details: Reference gene primers were amplified, and this amplification served to estimate nucleated cell counts. The table came from immunoSEQ multiplex PCR; TCRdb's copy has only in-frame clones and leaves some out. D and trimming come from the DNA, and the V and J calls and clone size come from that table. The sample consists of over 150,000 clones, around four fifths of them appearing once. V shed 5 bases and J 9 bases; nucleotides not matched to a gene: 9. The germline V gene has CDR1 SEHNR and CDR2 FQNEAQ (reference sequence). The CDR3 runs 13 residues. This receptor was identified in a woman in her sixties or seventies who had recovered from COVID-19. Sequencing used peripheral blood. This chain uses TRBV7-9 with TRBJ1-1; 7 nucleotides line up with TRBD1. The CDR3 sequence: CASSPGQVPKAFF. In nucleotides, the CDR3 is TGTGCCAGCAGCCCCGGACAGGTGCCGAAAGCTTTCTTT.